The rows below give T cell receptor beta chains drawn from one sample of a study of T cell changes during pregnancy in multiple sclerosis. The protocol was immunoSEQ multiplex PCR, while the TCRdb copy is restricted to in-frame clones and leaves out a portion. Counted here are fewer than 65,000 clones, about 93% occurring once; the ten biggest clones make up 0.39%. The starting material was CD4+ T cells from peripheral blood mononuclear cells, obtained after pregnancy. These receptors all stem from a female donor with multiple sclerosis, enrolled in a pregnancy study. Each CDR3 is given with its conserved first and last residue. A D gene is named only where the DNA matches it firmly. Clone size, where shown, is once, few, many, or a class for clones that have expanded.

D gene	V gene	clone size	J gene	CDR3 protein	CDR3 DNA
NA	TRBV11-2	NA	TRBJ2-7	CASSLGLDFYEQYF	TGTGCCAGCAGCTTAGGTTTGGACTTCTACGAGCAGTACTTC
NA	TRBV7-2	NA	TRBJ2-5	CASSLDPGLETQYF	TGTGCCAGCAGCTTAGATCCGGGACTAGAGACCCAGTACTTC
TRBD1	TRBV6-5	NA	TRBJ2-4	CASSYSFGQGSTQYF	TGTGCCAGCAGTTACTCGTTTGGACAGGGATCAACTCAGTACTTC
TRBD1	TRBV27	NA	TRBJ1-3	CASSLGQGAGNTIYF	TGTGCCAGCAGTTTAGGCCAGGGGGCTGGAAACACCATATATTTT
TRBD2	TRBV9	NA	TRBJ2-5	CASSVESSGRWGETQYF	TGTGCCAGCAGCGTAGAGTCCAGCGGGAGGTGGGGGGAGACCCAGTACTTC
NA	TRBV5-1	NA	TRBJ1-1	CASSSPHGNTEAFF	TGCGCCAGCAGCTCGCCCCACGGGAACACTGAAGCTTTCTTT
NA	TRBV7-2	NA	TRBJ1-4	CASSQDFEKLFF	TGTGCCAGCAGCCAGGATTTCGAAAAACTGTTTTTT
TRBD1	TRBV7-6	NA	TRBJ1-1	CASSLGQGPTEAFF	TGTGCCAGCAGCTTAGGACAGGGGCCCACTGAAGCTTTCTTT
NA	TRBV7-6	NA	TRBJ1-3	CASGAAGNTIYF	TGTGCCAGCGGGGCCGCTGGAAACACCATATATTTT
TRBD2	TRBV7-9	NA	TRBJ2-1	CASSTSGREYNEQFF	TGTGCCAGCAGCACTAGCGGGAGGGAGTACAATGAGCAGTTCTTC
TRBD1	TRBV7-2	few	TRBJ1-1	CASSSQGAMNTEAFF	TGTGCCAGCAGCTCCCAGGGGGCCATGAACACTGAAGCTTTCTTT
NA	TRBV7-9	NA	TRBJ2-7	CASSLWIGRAYEQYF	TGTGCCAGCAGCTTATGGATAGGTCGGGCCTACGAGCAGTACTTC
NA	TRBV19	NA	TRBJ2-6	CASSIDYGRLGGANVLTF	TGTGCCAGTAGTATAGATTACGGTCGTCTCGGGGGGGCCAACGTCCTGACTTTC
NA	TRBV28	NA	TRBJ1-5	CASSPGLAAGLLQPQHF	TGTGCCAGCAGTCCGGGCCTGGCGGCAGGGCTTCTTCAGCCCCAGCATTTT
TRBD2	TRBV5-1	NA	TRBJ2-1	CASSPGLAGGPNNEQFF	TGCGCCAGCAGCCCGGGACTAGCGGGAGGGCCGAACAATGAGCAGTTCTTC
TRBD2	TRBV5-1	NA	TRBJ2-3	CASSLEGLAATDTQYF	TGCGCCAGCAGCTTGGAAGGACTAGCGGCCACAGATACGCAGTATTTT
TRBD1	TRBV5-1	NA	TRBJ2-7	CASSKGQEATYEQYF	TGCGCCAGCAGCAAAGGACAGGAAGCAACCTACGAGCAGTACTTC
TRBD1	TRBV30	once	TRBJ2-5	CAWSYRGSPFGETQYF	TGTGCCTGGAGCTACAGGGGCTCTCCGTTTGGGGAGACCCAGTACTTC
NA	TRBV7-8	NA	TRBJ1-1	CASSAGTGTEAFF	TGTGCCAGCAGCGCAGGAACCGGGACAGAAGCTTTCTTT
TRBD1	TRBV9	NA	TRBJ2-5	CASSVGTGEETQYF	TGTGCCAGCAGCGTAGGGACAGGGGAAGAGACCCAGTACTTC
NA	TRBV6-4	NA	TRBJ2-3	CASSQGTILTDTQYF	TGTGCCAGCAGTCAAGGGACAATCCTCACAGATACGCAGTATTTT
NA	TRBV20-1	NA	TRBJ1-4	CSASISEKLFF	TGCAGTGCTTCTATAAGCGAAAAACTGTTTTTT
TRBD1	TRBV7-2	NA	TRBJ2-7	CASSPAPITGGEQYF	TGTGCCAGCAGCCCCGCTCCGATTACAGGGGGCGAGCAGTACTTC
NA	TRBV19	NA	TRBJ1-2	CASSIDLQDYGYTF	TGTGCCAGTAGTATAGATCTACAGGACTATGGCTACACCTTC
NA	TRBV7-3	NA	TRBJ2-7	CASSLSHGGNEQYF	TGTGCCAGCAGCTTAAGTCATGGAGGGAACGAGCAGTACTTC
TRBD2	TRBV13	NA	TRBJ2-5	CASSPNPGLAGGEGQTQYF	TGTGCCAGCAGCCCAAACCCGGGACTAGCGGGAGGCGAGGGTCAGACCCAGTACTTC
TRBD1	TRBV4-1	NA	TRBJ2-3	CASSQAPPGGITDTQYF	TGCGCCAGCAGCCAAGCACCGCCAGGGGGAATCACAGATACGCAGTATTTT
NA	TRBV14	NA	TRBJ2-1	CASSLPGSYNEQFF	TGTGCCAGCAGCCTTCCCGGGTCCTACAATGAGCAGTTCTTC
NA	TRBV20-1	NA	TRBJ2-7	CSGASSYEQYF	TGCAGTGGAGCTAGCTCGTACGAGCAGTACTTC
NA	TRBV11-2	NA	TRBJ2-2	CASSLRALTGELFF	TGTGCCAGCAGCTTGCGGGCTCTTACCGGGGAGCTGTTTTTT
TRBD2	TRBV9	NA	TRBJ2-1	CASSAGLAKAWKSSYNEQFF	TGTGCCAGCAGCGCGGGACTAGCTAAAGCCTGGAAAAGCTCCTACAATGAGCAGTTCTTC